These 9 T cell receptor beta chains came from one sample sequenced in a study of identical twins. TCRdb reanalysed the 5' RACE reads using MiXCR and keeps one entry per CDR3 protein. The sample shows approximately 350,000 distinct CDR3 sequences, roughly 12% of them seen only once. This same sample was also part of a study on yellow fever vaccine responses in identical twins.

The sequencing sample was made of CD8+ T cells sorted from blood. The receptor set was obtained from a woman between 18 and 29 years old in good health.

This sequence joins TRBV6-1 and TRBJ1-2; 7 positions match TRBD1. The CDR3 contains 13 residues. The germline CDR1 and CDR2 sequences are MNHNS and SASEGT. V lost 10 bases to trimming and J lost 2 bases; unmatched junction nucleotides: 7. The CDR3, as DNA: TGTGCCACCCTACAGGGGATCAACTATGGCTACACCTTC. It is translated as CATLQGINYGYTF.

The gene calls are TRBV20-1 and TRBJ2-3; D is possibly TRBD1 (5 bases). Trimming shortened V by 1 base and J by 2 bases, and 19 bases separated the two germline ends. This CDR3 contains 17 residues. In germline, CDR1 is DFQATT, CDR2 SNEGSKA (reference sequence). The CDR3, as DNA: TGCAGTGCTAGAGCCGGGTCGGACACAGCATTCACAGATACGCAGTATTTT. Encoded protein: CSARAGSDTAFTDTQYF.

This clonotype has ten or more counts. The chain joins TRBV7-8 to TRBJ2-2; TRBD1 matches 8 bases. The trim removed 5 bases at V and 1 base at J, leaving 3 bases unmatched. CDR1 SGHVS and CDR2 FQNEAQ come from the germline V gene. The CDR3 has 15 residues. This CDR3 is CASSTGTGNTGELFF. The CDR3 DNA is TGTGCCAGCAGCACCGGGACAGGGAACACCGGGGAGCTGTTTTTT.

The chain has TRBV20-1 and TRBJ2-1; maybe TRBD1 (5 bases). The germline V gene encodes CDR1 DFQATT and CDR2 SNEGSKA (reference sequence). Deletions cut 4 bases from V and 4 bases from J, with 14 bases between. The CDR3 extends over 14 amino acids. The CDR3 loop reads CSANDSPLYNEQFF. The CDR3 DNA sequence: TGCAGTGCTAACGACAGCCCTTTATACAATGAGCAGTTCTTC.

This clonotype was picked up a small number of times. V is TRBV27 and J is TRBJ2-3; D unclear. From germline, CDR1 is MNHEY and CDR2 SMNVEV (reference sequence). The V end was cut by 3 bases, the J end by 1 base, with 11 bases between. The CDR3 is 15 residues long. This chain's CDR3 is CASSLLNVGTDTQYF. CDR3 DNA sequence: TGTGCCAGCAGTTTGTTGAACGTTGGCACAGATACGCAGTATTTT.

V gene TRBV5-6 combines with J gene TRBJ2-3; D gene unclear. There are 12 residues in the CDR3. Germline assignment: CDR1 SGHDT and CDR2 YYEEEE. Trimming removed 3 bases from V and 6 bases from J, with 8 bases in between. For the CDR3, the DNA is TGTGCCAGCAGCTCCACTCTGGATACGCAGTATTTT. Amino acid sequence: CASSSTLDTQYF. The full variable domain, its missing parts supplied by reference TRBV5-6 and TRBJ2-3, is DAGVTQSPTHLIKTRGQQVTLRCSPKSGHDTVSWYQQALGQGPQFIFQYYEEEERQRGNFPDRFSGHQFPNYSSELNVNALLLGDSALYLCASSSTLDTQYFGPGTRLTVL.

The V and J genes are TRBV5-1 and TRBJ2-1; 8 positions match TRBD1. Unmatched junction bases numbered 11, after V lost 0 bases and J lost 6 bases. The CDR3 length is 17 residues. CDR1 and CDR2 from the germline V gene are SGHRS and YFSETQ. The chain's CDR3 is CASSLADWDRYSNEQFF. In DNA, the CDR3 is TGCGCCAGCAGCTTGGCCGATTGGGACAGGTATTCCAATGAGCAGTTCTTC.

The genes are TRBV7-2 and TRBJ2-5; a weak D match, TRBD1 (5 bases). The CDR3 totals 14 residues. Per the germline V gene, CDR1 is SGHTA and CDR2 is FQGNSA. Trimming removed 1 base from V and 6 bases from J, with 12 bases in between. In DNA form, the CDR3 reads TGTGCCAGCAGCTTAGTTTGGGGCAGTCAGACCCAGTACTTC. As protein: CASSLVWGSQTQYF.

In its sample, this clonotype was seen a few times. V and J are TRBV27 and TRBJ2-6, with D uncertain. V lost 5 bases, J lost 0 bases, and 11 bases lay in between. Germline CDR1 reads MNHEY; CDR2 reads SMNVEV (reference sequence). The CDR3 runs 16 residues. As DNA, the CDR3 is TGTGCCAGCAGTACCCGAAGCGACTCTGGGGCCAACGTCCTGACTTTC. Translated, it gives CASSTRSDSGANVLTF.